This TCR beta chain was sequenced during a study of shared clonotypes between healthy human individuals (dated by TCRdb to 2018 to 2020). Looking at the study overall: The cohort comprised two women and three men aged 18 to 49 years. Per donor, three plates each were used for CD4 naive and CD4 memory, two for CD8 naive, and one for CD8 memory. Blood TCR repertoires of a handful of healthy adults were deeply sequenced to estimate repertoire size and the extent of clonotype sharing between individuals. To increase sequencing depth and limit assay-specific biases, different laboratories used diverse techniques to prepare libraries and sequence TCR repertoires. Leukapheresis yielded between about 0.9 and 9.5 billion PBMCs per donor.

In the germline V gene (reference sequence), CDR1 corresponds to SGHNT and CDR2 to YYREEE. V ends up 4 bases short and J 5 bases short, with an unmatched junction base count of 5. The CDR3 holds 14 amino acids from the cysteine to the phenylalanine. The only DNA kept is the CDR3, 42 bases in frame from the first base. Using the deep immunoSEQ assay, TCR CDR3 regions were amplified from genomic DNA by multiplex PCR. Extracted genomic DNA from each cell subset was distributed evenly across all wells of several immunoSEQ 96-well plates, and each plate was treated as a replicate. For sorted subsets, roughly 200 ng of genomic DNA, equivalent to around 29,000 T cell genomes, went into each replicate PCR. Purified libraries were measured with a Qubit 3.0 fluorometer, size-checked on a Bioanalyzer 2100, and measured again with the KAPA Library Quantification kit. Every immunoSEQ 96-well plate was sequenced on a separate single-read 150-cycle Illumina NextSeq 550 flow cell. The study's processing was this. Because only junctional sequences without quality scores were contained in the immunoSEQ output, filtering matching that applied to full-length reads could not be performed. Sequences were annotated with PyIR, a Python wrapper for IgBLAST v1.9, using IMGT germline references to assign V/J genes and CDR3. Reads with weak V/J assignments (E-value above 1e-6), missing CDR3, stop codons, out-of-frame junctions, or ambiguous translated residues were removed. V3J clonotypes were defined as sequences sharing the same inferred V gene, J gene, and CDR3 amino acid sequence. Percentage overlap between repertoires was computed as shared unique clonotypes divided by the size of the smaller repertoire. RTK rarefaction, the Chao1 estimator, and Recon v2.1 estimates of unobserved clonotypes were used to assess repertoire richness. OLGA was used to compute generation probabilities for all TCRbeta clonotypes that the gDNA method yielded from a few donors. TCRdb took this table from immuneACCESS and kept in-frame rearrangements with V and J called. Such tables lack part of the clones; where checked against another copy, unresolved V genes explain under half of the gap, and the rest is unexplained. Clone size and the V and J calls come from that table; the DNA yielded D and trimming. Across this sample there are around 620,000 clones, with around 95% seen only once. Over 0.1% of the sample goes to the ten largest clones.

Worth noting for this clone: There is no known antigen for this receptor. The sample holds no much larger clone one base away, and base qualities are not on file.

Beyond this particular receptor, the publication reports: Naive subsets generally had larger estimated clonotype richness than memory subsets. Incomplete sequencing was indicated by rarefaction of sorted-subset datasets, despite the large sequencing depth. Clonotypes shared by all four sorted-subset donors showed higher generation probabilities than non-shared clonotypes. The genetic and exposure-history diversity represented was limited by the small number of donors. Sampling was restricted to blood, and TCR repertoires in tissue are likely to differ from TCR repertoires in blood. Sharing across a handful of donors was observed for about 5% of naive CD4, under 4% of naive CD8, roughly 2.3% of memory CD4, and less than 0.45% of memory CD8 clonotypes. Pairwise subsampling led to the expectation that sequencing depth would affect the degree of clonotype sharing among donors.

CD8 naive samples were CD45RO-negative cells positively selected for CCR7, giving a CD45RA+CCR7+ population that excluded TemRA cells. Donors were healthy HIV-negative adults with no recently reported acute infections or vaccinations. All donors were Caucasian adults living in Nashville, Tennessee, USA. Blood was obtained by leukapheresis, after which PBMCs were separated by Ficoll-Histopaque density gradient centrifugation and cryopreserved in liquid nitrogen vapor phase. Purity and quantity of every magnetically sorted T cell population were checked by analytical flow cytometry. Each sorted fraction had its genomic DNA isolated and then quantified by UV absorbance on a Nanodrop 2000c.

This sequence was found in a woman aged 30 to 39 in good health. The sequencing input was naive CD8+ T cells sorted from blood. The cell subset or site tag for this specimen amounts to: CD45RA+CCR7+. Rearrangement joined TRBV5-4 to TRBJ2-1, with 8 junctional bases fitting TRBD1. The CDR3 region reads CASSPPGQDNEQFF. The nucleotide sequence reads as follows: TGTGCCAGCAGCCCGCCGGGACAGGACAATGAGCAGTTCTTC.